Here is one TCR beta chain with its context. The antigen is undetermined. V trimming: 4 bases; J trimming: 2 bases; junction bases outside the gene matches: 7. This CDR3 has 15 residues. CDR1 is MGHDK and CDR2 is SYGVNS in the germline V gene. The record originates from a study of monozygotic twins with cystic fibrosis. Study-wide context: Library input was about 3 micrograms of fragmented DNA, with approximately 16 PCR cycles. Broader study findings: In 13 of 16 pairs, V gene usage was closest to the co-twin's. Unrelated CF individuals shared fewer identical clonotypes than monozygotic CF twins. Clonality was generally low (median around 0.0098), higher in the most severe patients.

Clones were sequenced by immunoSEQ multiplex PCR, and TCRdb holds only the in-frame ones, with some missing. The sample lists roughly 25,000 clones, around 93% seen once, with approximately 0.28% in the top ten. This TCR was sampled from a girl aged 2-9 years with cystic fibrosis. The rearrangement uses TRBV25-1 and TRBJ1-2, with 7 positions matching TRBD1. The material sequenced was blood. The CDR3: CASSGGQDRNYGYTF. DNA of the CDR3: TGTGCCAGCAGTGGTGGACAGGACCGAAACTATGGCTACACCTTC.